What follows are 15 T cell receptor beta chains derived from one specimen sequenced in a study of blood T cell repertoires in COVID-19. TCRdb keeps only in-frame clones here, not all; method: immunoSEQ multiplex PCR. Counted here are roughly 670,000 clones, approximately 90% occurring once; the ten biggest clones make up roughly 0.26%. The source material was peripheral blood. Source of these receptors: a young woman with acute or convalescent COVID-19.

The chain joins TRBV7-2 to TRBJ1-2; 11 bases line up with TRBD1. Germline CDR1 and CDR2: SGHTA and FQGNSA. V gave up 1 base and J gave up 7 bases; unmatched junction bases: 8. This CDR3 has 16 amino acids. The CDR3 protein is CASSLVSGQGASGYTF. Here the CDR3 DNA reads TGTGCCAGCAGCTTAGTCTCAGGACAGGGGGCTAGTGGCTACACCTTC.

The chain uses TRBV12-3 or TRBV12-4 and TRBJ1-1; maybe TRBD1 (6 bases). This CDR3 comprises 13 residues. The V end lost 6 bases, the J end lost 3 bases, and 11 bases lay between the germline ends. CDR3: CASSPRGYTEAFF. CDR3 DNA sequence: TGTGCCAGCAGCCCAAGGGGGTACACTGAAGCTTTCTTT.

This clone was seen a single time. The gene calls are TRBV15 and TRBJ1-2, with a tentative D call TRBD1 (5 bases). CDR3 length: 15 amino acids. V lost 2 bases and J lost 4, with 14 bases in between. In germline, CDR1 is LNHNV, CDR2 YYDKDF (reference sequence). DNA for the CDR3: TGTGCCACCAGCAGACCCCCGACAGCTATCTATGGCTACACCTTC. Its protein is CATSRPPTAIYGYTF.

The CDR3 spells CASSEGTGGASEQYF. DNA of the CDR3: TGCGCCAGCAGCGAGGGGACAGGGGGGGCGTCCGAGCAGTACTTC. The chain is built from TRBV5-1 and TRBJ2-7; 11 positions match TRBD1. The CDR3 covers 15 residues. In germline, CDR1 is SGHRS, CDR2 YFSETQ. Unmatched junction bases numbered 9, after V lost 4 bases and J lost 6 bases.

The chain joins TRBV5-5 to TRBJ1-1; 9 bases are a match to TRBD1. CDR1 and CDR2 (germline): SGHKS, YYEKEE (reference sequence). V lost 4 bases and J lost 4; bases outside the gene matches: 5. This CDR3 is built from 14 residues. CDR3 protein: CASSPQGAFTEAFF. The CDR3 DNA sequence: TGTGCCAGCAGCCCACAGGGGGCGTTCACTGAAGCTTTCTTT. Filled out from reference TRBV5-5 and TRBJ1-1, the complete variable domain reads DAGVTQSPTHLIKTRGQQVTLRCSPISGHKSVSWYQQVLGQGPQFIFQYYEKEERGRGNFPDRFSARQFPNYSSELNVNALLLGDSALYLCASSPQGAFTEAFFGQGTRLTVV.

Only a few counts were recorded for this clone. The chain recombines TRBV7-9 with TRBJ1-2; unclear D gene. CDR1 SEHNR and CDR2 FQNEAQ come from the germline V gene (reference sequence). V was cut by 7 bases and J by 0 bases, with 6 bases left in between. The CDR3 contains 12 residues. CDR3: CASNSANYGYTF. The CDR3 nucleotides read TGTGCCAGCAATAGTGCTAACTATGGCTACACCTTC.

The chain has TRBV24-1 and TRBJ1-2, with unresolved D. The V and J ends lost 8 bases and 7 bases respectively, with 7 bases between them. Germline V CDR1 and CDR2: KGHDR, SFDVKD. The CDR3 length is 10 residues. The CDR3 reads CATTSSGYTF. In nucleotides, the CDR3 is TGTGCCACCACGAGTAGTGGCTACACCTTC.

In DNA form, the CDR3 reads TGTGCTAGTGGTTTAGCTACAGGGGGACAGGGGGGTCAATATAGCAATCAGCCCCAGCATTTT. This encodes CASGLATGGQGGQYSNQPQHF. The J gene is TRBJ1-5, the V gene TRBV12-5, with 11 bases lining up with TRBD1. The germline V gene has CDR1 LGHNT and CDR2 FRNRAP. The CDR3 totals 21 residues. With 3 bases clipped from V and 0 bases from J, the junction kept 16 bases outside the gene matches.

V is TRBV20-1 and J is TRBJ2-7; D possibly corresponds to TRBD1 (5 bases). Per the germline V gene, CDR1 is DFQATT and CDR2 is SNEGSKA (reference sequence). The CDR3 covers 14 residues. V was cut by 3 bases and J by 2 bases, with 14 bases left in between. CDR3 nucleotide sequence: TGCAGTGCTAGTAAAACAGGTGATGCCTACGAGCAGTACTTC. The encoded protein is CSASKTGDAYEQYF.

This sequence joins TRBV6-5 and TRBJ1-2; D remains unclear. The CDR3 covers 14 residues. The ends were cut back, 0 bases at V and 7 bases at J, with 12 bases in the middle. In germline, CDR1 is MNHEY, CDR2 SVGAGI. The CDR3 nucleotides are TGTGCCAGCAGTTACTCGAAATCCGGGTCTGGCTACACCTTC. This encodes CASSYSKSGSGYTF.

The CDR3 here is CASSFNRGATYEQYF. DNA of the CDR3: TGTGCCAGCAGCTTTAACCGGGGGGCTACCTACGAGCAGTACTTC. The chain joins TRBV7-2 to TRBJ2-7; D is possibly TRBD2 (7 bases). Trimming left V 3 bases short and J 2 bases short, with 14 bases between. Germline CDR1 is SGHTA and CDR2 is FQGNSA. CDR3 size: 15 residues.

About this clone itself: The identical CDR3 is also encoded by other nucleotide sequences in the sample. This chain links TRBV5-5 with TRBJ1-2; a weak D match, TRBD1 (6 bases). V lost 0 bases and J 6 bases, leaving 9 bases between the germline ends. Germline CDR1 and CDR2: SGHKS and YYEKEE (reference sequence). The CDR3 spans 13 residues. Here the CDR3 reads CASSLVTGDGYTF. In DNA, the CDR3 is TGTGCCAGCAGCTTGGTGACAGGCGATGGCTACACCTTC.

The gene calls are TRBV29-1 and TRBJ1-2, with D unresolved. Trimming pared 6 bases from V and 1 base from J, leaving 6 bases between. Germline values: CDR1 SQVTM, CDR2 ANQGSEA. The CDR3 has 11 amino acids. The CDR3 sequence: CSVNYNYGYTF. As DNA, the CDR3 is TGCAGCGTCAACTATAACTATGGCTACACCTTC.

The chain uses TRBV20-1 and TRBJ2-3; 8 nucleotides agree with TRBD2. This CDR3 has 16 amino acids. CDR1 and CDR2 (germline): DFQATT, SNEGSKA (reference sequence). With V trimmed by 3 bases and J by 5 bases, 13 bases remained unmatched. This CDR3 is CSASPTSRGEEDTQYF. The CDR3 nucleotides are TGCAGTGCTAGTCCGACCTCGCGGGGGGAGGAAGATACGCAGTATTTT.

The chain is built from TRBV15 and TRBJ2-5; D may be TRBD2 (5 bases). Per germline, CDR1 LNHNV and CDR2 YYDKDF (reference sequence). The CDR3 has 18 amino acids. V lost 0 bases, J lost 5 bases, and 22 bases lay in between. The CDR3 DNA is TGTGCCACCAGCAGAGATTGGGCTAGCATGGTCGCGGTGGAGACCCAGTACTTC. This gives the protein CATSRDWASMVAVETQYF. The variable domain in full, completed from reference TRBV15 and TRBJ2-5, reads DAMVIQNPRYQVTQFGKPVTLSCSQTLNHNVMYWYQQKSSQAPKLLFHYYDKDFNNEADTPDNFQSRRPNTSFCFLDIRSPGLGDTAMYLCATSRDWASMVAVETQYFGPGTRLLVL.